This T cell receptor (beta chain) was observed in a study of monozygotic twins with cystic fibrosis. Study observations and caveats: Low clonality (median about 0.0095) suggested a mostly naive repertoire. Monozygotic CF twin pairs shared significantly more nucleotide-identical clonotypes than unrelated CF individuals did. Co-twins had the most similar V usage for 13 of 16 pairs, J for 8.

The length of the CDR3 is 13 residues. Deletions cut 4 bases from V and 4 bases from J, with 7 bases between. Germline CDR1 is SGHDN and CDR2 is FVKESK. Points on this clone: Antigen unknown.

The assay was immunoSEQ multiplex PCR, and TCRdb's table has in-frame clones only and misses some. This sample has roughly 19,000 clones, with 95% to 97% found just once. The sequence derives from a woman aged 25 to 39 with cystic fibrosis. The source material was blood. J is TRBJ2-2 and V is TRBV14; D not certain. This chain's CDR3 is CASSRRSTGELFF. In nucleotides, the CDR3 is TGTGCCAGCAGCCGAAGGAGCACCGGGGAGCTGTTTTTT.